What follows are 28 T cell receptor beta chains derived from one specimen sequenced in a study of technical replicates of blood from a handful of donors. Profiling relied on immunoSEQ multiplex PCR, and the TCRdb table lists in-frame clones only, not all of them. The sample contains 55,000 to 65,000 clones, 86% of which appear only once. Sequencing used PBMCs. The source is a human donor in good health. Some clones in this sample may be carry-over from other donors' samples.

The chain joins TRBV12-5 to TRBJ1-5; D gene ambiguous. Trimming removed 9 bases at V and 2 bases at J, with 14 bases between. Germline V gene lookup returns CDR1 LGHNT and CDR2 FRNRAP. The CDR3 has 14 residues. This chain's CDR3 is CARTFSEGNQPQHF. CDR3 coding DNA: TGTGCTAGAACCTTTTCAGAGGGCAATCAGCCCCAGCATTTT.

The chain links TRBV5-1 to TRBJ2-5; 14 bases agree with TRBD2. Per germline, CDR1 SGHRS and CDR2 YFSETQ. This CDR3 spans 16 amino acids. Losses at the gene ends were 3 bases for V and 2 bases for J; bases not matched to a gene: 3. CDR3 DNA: TGCGCCAGCAGCTCCGGACTAGCGGGAGGACAAGAGACCCAGTACTTC. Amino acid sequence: CASSSGLAGGQETQYF. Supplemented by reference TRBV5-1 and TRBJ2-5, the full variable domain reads KAGVTQTPRYLIKTRGQQVTLSCSPISGHRSVSWYQQTPGQGLQFLFEYFSETQRNKGNFPGRFSGRQFSNSRSEMNVSTLELGDSALYLCASSSGLAGGQETQYFGPGTRLLVL.

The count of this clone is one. The CDR3 loop is CASSSYRAGNTIYF. The CDR3 DNA follows: TGTGCCAGCAGCTCCTACAGGGCTGGAAACACCATATATTTT. The gene calls are TRBV7-2 and TRBJ1-3, with D possibly TRBD1 on 6 matching bases. Trimming pared 4 bases from V and 2 bases from J, leaving 9 bases between. Germline V gene sequence: CDR1 SGHTA, CDR2 FQGNSA. CDR3 length equals 14 residues. Variable domain in full (rest from reference TRBV7-2 and TRBJ1-3): GAGVSQSPSNKVTEKGKDVELRCDPISGHTALYWYRQSLGQGLEFLIYFQGNSAPDKSGLPSDRFSAERTGGSVSTLTIQRTQQEDSAVYLCASSSYRAGNTIYFGEGSWLTVV.

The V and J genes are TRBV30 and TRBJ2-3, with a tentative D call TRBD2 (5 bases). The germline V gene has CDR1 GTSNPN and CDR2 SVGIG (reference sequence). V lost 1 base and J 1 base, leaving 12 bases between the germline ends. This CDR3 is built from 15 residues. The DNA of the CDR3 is TGTGCCTGGAGTGCCGACTGGCGGGGCACAGATACGCAGTATTTT. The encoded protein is CAWSADWRGTDTQYF.

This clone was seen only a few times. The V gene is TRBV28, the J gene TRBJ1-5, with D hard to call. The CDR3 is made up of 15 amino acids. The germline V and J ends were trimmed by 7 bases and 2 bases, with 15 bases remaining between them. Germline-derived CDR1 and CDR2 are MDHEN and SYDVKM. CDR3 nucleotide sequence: TGTGCCAGCACCGTAGCGCCCTGGGGCAATCAGCCCCAGCATTTT. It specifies CASTVAPWGNQPQHF.

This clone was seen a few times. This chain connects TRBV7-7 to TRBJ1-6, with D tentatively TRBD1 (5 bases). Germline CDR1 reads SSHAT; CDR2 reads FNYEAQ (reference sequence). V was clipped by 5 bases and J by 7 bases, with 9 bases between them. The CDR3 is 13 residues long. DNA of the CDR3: TGTGCCAGCAGCCCATCAGGGAATTCACCCCTCCACTTT. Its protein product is CASSPSGNSPLHF. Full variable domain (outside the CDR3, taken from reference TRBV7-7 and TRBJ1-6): GAGVSQSPRYKVTKRGQDVTLRCDPISSHATLYWYQQALGQGPEFLTYFNYEAQPDKSGLPSDRFSAERPEGSISTLTIQRTEQRDSAMYRCASSPSGNSPLHFGNGTRLTVT.

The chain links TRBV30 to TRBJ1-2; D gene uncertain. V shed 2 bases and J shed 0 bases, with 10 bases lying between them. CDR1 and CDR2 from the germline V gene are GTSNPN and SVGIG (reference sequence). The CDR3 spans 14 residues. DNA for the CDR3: TGTGCCTGGAGTCAAACTACAACTAACTATGGCTACACCTTC. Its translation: CAWSQTTTNYGYTF.

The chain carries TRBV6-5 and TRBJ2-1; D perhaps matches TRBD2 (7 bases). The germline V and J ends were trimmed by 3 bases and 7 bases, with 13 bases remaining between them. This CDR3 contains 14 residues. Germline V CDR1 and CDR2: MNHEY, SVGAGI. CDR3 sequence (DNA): TGTGCCAGCAGTTATGGGGGGGGCGGGAATGAGCAGTTCTTC. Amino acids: CASSYGGGGNEQFF.

In nucleotides, the CDR3 is TGTGCCAGCAGTGACTCTGGCGGGAGCCGAAGTAAGCAGTTCTTC. It specifies CASSDSGGSRSKQFF. The chain has TRBV6-4 and TRBJ2-1; 7 nucleotides align to TRBD2. The J segment lost 11 bases and the V segment lost 0 bases, leaving 10 bases of the junction unmatched. This CDR3 has 15 residues. Germline CDR1 reads MRHNA; CDR2 reads SNTAGT.

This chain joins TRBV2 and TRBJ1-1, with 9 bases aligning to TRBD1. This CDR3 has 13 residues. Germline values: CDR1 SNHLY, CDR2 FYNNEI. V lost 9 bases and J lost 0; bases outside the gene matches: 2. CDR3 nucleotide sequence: TGTGCCAGTAGGGACAGGGTGAACACTGAAGCTTTCTTT. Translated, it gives CASRDRVNTEAFF.

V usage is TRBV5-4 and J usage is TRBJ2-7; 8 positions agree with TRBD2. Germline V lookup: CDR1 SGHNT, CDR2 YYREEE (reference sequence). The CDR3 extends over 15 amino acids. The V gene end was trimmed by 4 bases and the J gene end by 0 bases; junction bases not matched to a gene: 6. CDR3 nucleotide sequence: TGTGCCAGCAGCCCGGGGCGGGGGGTCTCCTACGAGCAGTACTTC. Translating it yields CASSPGRGVSYEQYF.

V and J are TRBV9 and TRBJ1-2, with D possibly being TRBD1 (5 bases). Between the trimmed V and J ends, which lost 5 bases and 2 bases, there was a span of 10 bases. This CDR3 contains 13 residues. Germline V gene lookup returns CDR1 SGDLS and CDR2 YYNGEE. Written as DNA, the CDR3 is TGTGCCAGCAGTCAGGGAACAAACTATGGCTACACCTTC. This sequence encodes CASSQGTNYGYTF.

CDR3 sequence (DNA): TGTGCCAGCAGCCCCCGGCCAGGACAAGAGACCCAGTACTTC. It translates to CASSPRPGQETQYF. The J gene is TRBJ2-5, the V gene TRBV7-6; D unresolved. The CDR3 contains 14 residues. CDR1 is SGHVS and CDR2 is FNYEAQ in the germline V gene. Trimming shortened V by 5 bases and J by 2 bases, and 12 bases separated the two germline ends.

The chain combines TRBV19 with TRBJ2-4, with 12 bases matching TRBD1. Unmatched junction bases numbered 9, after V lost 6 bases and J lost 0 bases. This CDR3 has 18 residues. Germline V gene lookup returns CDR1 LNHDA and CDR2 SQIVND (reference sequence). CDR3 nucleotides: TGTGCCAGTAGCACCGGGACAGGGGGCGACGTAGCCAAAAACATTCAGTACTTC. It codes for CASSTGTGGDVAKNIQYF.

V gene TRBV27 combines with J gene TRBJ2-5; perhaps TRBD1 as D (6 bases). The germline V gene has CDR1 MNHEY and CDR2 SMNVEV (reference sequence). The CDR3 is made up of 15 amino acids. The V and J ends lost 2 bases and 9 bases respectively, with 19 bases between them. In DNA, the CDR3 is TGTGCCAGCAGTTTACCGGGGACAAAGTTGCAGGCCCAGTACTTC. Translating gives CASSLPGTKLQAQYF.

The CDR3 DNA sequence: TGTGCCATCAAGAACAAGGGGGCGACGGTCACTGAAGCTTTCTTT. This gives the protein CAIKNKGATVTEAFF. This rearrangement joins TRBV10-3 to TRBJ1-1; 7 nucleotides agree with TRBD1. CDR1 ENHRY and CDR2 SYGVKD come from the germline V gene. CDR3 length: 15 residues. After removal of 7 bases from V and 4 bases from J, the junction contained 12 bases not matched to a gene.

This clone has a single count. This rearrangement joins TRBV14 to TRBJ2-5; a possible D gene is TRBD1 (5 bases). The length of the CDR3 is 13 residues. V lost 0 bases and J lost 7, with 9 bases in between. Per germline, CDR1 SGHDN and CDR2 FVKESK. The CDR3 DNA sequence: TGTGCCAGCAGCCAAGAAGTAGGGGTGACCCAGTACTTC. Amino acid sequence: CASSQEVGVTQYF.

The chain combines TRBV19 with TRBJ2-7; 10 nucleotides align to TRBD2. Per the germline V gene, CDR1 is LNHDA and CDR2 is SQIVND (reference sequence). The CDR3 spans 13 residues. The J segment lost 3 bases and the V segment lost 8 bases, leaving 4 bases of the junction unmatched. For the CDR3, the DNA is TGTGCCAGTCGAGCGGGAGGGCTCTACGAGCAGTACTTC. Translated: CASRAGGLYEQYF.

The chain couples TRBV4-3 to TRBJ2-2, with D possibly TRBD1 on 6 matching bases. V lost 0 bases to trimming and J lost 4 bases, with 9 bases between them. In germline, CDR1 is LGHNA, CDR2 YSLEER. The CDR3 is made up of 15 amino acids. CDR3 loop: CASSQDRGITGELFF. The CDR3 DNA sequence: TGCGCCAGCAGCCAAGACAGGGGAATCACCGGGGAGCTGTTTTTT.

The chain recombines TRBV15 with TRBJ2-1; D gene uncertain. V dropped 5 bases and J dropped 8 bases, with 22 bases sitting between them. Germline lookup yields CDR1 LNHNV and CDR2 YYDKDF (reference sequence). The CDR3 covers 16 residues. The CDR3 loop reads CATSPPKELSGDEQFF. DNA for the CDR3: TGTGCCACCAGCCCCCCTAAAGAGCTCTCAGGCGATGAGCAGTTCTTC.

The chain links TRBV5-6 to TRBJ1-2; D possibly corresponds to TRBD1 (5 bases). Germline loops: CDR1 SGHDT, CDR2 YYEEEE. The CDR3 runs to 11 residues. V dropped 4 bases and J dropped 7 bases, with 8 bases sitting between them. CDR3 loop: CASSRQRGYTF. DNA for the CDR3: TGTGCCAGCAGCCGACAGCGTGGCTACACCTTC. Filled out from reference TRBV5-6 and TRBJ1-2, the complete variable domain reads DAGVTQSPTHLIKTRGQQVTLRCSPKSGHDTVSWYQQALGQGPQFIFQYYEEEERQRGNFPDRFSGHQFPNYSSELNVNALLLGDSALYLCASSRQRGYTFGSGTRLTVV.

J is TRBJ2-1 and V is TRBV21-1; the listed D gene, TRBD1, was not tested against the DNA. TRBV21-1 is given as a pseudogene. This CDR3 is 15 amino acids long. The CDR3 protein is CASSKWDRDWREQFF. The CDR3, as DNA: TGTGCCAGCAGCAAATGGGACAGGGATTGGCGTGAGCAGTTCTTC.

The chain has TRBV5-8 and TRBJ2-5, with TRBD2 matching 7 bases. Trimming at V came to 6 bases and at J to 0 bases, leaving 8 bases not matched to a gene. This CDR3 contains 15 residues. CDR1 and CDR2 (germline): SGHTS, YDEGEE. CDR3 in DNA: TGTGCCAGCACCTCCTGGGGGGGGAACCAAGAGACCCAGTACTTC. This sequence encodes CASTSWGGNQETQYF.

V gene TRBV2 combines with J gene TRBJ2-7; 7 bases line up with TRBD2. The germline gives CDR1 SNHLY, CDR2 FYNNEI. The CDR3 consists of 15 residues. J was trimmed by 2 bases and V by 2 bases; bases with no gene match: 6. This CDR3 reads CASSERGGLTYEQYF. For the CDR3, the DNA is TGTGCCAGCAGTGAAAGGGGAGGGCTAACCTACGAGCAGTACTTC.

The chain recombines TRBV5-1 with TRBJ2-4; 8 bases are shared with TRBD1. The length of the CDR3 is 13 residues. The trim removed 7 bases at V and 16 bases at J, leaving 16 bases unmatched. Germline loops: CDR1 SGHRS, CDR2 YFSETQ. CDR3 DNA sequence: TGCGCCAGCTCCGAGGTAACAGGGGGAACTTCTTACTTC. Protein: CASSEVTGGTSYF.

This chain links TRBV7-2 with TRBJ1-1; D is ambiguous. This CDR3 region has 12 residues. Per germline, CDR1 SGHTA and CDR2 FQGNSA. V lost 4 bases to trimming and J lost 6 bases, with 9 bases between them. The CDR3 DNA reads TGTGCCAGCAGCTCCCAGCGCCCTGAAGCTTTCTTT. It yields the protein CASSSQRPEAFF.

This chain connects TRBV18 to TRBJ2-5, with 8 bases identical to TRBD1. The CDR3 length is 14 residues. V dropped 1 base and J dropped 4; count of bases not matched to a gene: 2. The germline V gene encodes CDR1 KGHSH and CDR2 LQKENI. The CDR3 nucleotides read TGTGCCAGCTCACCACTAGACAGGGGAGAGACCCAGTACTTC. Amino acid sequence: CASSPLDRGETQYF.

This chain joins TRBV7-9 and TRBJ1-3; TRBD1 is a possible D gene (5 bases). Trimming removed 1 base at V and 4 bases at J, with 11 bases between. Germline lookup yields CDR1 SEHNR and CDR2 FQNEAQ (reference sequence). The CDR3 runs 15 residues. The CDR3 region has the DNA TGTGCCAGCAGCTTAGAAGGGGCCAGCGGAAACACCATATATTTT. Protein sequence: CASSLEGASGNTIYF.